This T cell receptor beta chain emerged from a study of CDR3 diversity in severe acne. This CDR3 is built from 15 residues. Germline V lookup: CDR1 LNHNV, CDR2 YYDKDF (reference sequence). V shed 4 bases, J shed 10 bases, and the junction held 10 bases outside the gene matches. Each CDR3 protein gets one entry after TCRdb re-called the PCR reads with MiXCR. The data contain fewer than 100,000 distinct CDR3 sequences, under 65% of them seen just once; the ten biggest clones take up more than 13%. In this sample, this clonotype is medium-sized (0.01 to 0.1%). The sample was blood. The clonotype originates from a male donor in good health, without acne. The rearrangement joins TRBV15 to TRBJ1-6; 7 nucleotides agree with TRBD1. The CDR3 region is CATSTEDRVDSPLHF. Written as DNA, the CDR3 is TGTGCCACCAGCACAGAAGACAGGGTTGACTCACCCCTCCACTTT.